One and the same sample provided the 20 T cell receptor beta chains below, sequenced in a study of graft-versus-host responses after intestinal transplantation. Clones were read by immunoSEQ multiplex PCR, and TCRdb kept only the in-frame ones, dropping some. This repertoire shows roughly 15,000 clones, approximately 30% found once; its top ten account for more than 5%. Material: alloreactive CD4+ T cells from a mixed lymphocyte reaction culture, obtained before intestinal transplant. Sample subset: CFSE-low proliferating T cells sorted from roughly six-day pre-transplant mixed lymphocyte reaction (GvH or HvG direction). These receptors were obtained from a human patient who received an intestinal transplant.

The chain combines TRBV2 with TRBJ1-4; no clear D gene. This CDR3 has 12 residues. In germline, CDR1 is SNHLY, CDR2 FYNNEI. V lost 2 bases and J lost 6, with 4 bases in between. The CDR3 loop reads CASSENDEKLFF. CDR3 in DNA: TGTGCCAGCAGTGAAAATGATGAAAAACTGTTTTTT.

Within the sample, this clone is medium-sized (0.01 to 0.1%). The chain combines TRBV5-5 with TRBJ2-7, with a possible D match to TRBD1 (6 bases). The V gene lost 4 bases and the J gene lost 6 bases, with 17 bases spanning the gap. This CDR3 is built from 14 residues. The germline gives CDR1 SGHKS, CDR2 YYEKEE (reference sequence). The CDR3 region is CASSLGDTGFEQYF. CDR3 nucleotide sequence: TGTGCCAGCAGCCTGGGGGACACAGGGTTCGAGCAGTACTTC.

This clone was observed a handful of times. CDR3 region: CASSITRVTEAFF. The CDR3 DNA sequence: TGTGCCAGTAGTATTACGAGGGTGACTGAAGCTTTCTTT. The rearrangement links TRBV19 to TRBJ1-1; no definite D call. Per the germline V gene, CDR1 is LNHDA and CDR2 is SQIVND (reference sequence). V dropped 3 bases and J dropped 5 bases, with 10 bases sitting between them. The CDR3 length is 13 residues.

In this sample, this clone turned up a few times. This sequence joins TRBV18 and TRBJ2-7; TRBD1 agrees at 11 bases. V lost 1 base and J lost 7; bases outside the gene matches: 12. CDR1 KGHSH and CDR2 LQKENI come from the germline V gene. The CDR3 spans 17 residues. The CDR3: CASSPRVGTGGSGEQYF. CDR3 bases: TGTGCCAGCTCACCACGGGTAGGGACAGGGGGATCTGGGGAGCAGTACTTC. Drawing the rest from reference TRBV18 and TRBJ2-7, the complete variable domain is NAGVMQNPRHLVRRRGQEARLRCSPMKGHSHVYWYRQLPEEGLKFMVYLQKENIIDESGMPKERFSAEFPKEGPSILRIQQVVRGDSAAYFCASSPRVGTGGSGEQYFGPGTRLTVT.

The chain couples TRBV6-8 to TRBJ1-1; D gene uncertain. This CDR3 comprises 14 residues. Germline loops: CDR1 MNHGY, CDR2 SAAAGT. Trimming left V 6 bases short and J 8 bases short, with 19 bases between. CDR3 sequence: CASRPLTVAREAFF. DNA of the CDR3: TGTGCCAGCAGACCCCTAACAGTGGCTCGAGAAGCTTTCTTT.

The chain has TRBV19 and TRBJ1-1, with a weak D call TRBD1 (6 bases). Trimming pared 8 bases from V and 4 bases from J, leaving 14 bases between. Germline V gene lookup returns CDR1 LNHDA and CDR2 SQIVND (reference sequence). This CDR3 contains 13 residues. For the CDR3, the DNA is TGTGCCAGTTCGATAACGGACAGCACTGAAGCTTTCTTT. Translated: CASSITDSTEAFF.

The chain couples TRBV7-2 to TRBJ2-7; TRBD2 matches at 8 bases. Germline CDR1 SGHTA, CDR2 FQGNSA. J gave up 0 bases and V 2 bases, and 12 bases lay outside the gene matches. This CDR3 region has 18 residues. CDR3 amino acids: CASSLTARGGGRSYEQYF. The DNA of the CDR3 is TGTGCCAGCAGCTTAACCGCCCGGGGGGGAGGACGCTCCTACGAGCAGTACTTC.

This clone was picked up a small number of times. This rearrangement joins TRBV28 to TRBJ1-5, with D uncertain. CDR3 length: 14 amino acids. V was cut by 5 bases and J by 1 base, with 9 bases left in between. Per the germline V gene, CDR1 is MDHEN and CDR2 is SYDVKM. The CDR3 region has the DNA TGTGCCAGCAGTCCCCGAAGGAGCAATCAGCCCCAGCATTTT. Amino acids: CASSPRRSNQPQHF.

This rearrangement joins TRBV7-6 to TRBJ2-1, with 7 bases lining up with TRBD1. With 5 bases clipped from V and 2 bases from J, the junction kept 9 bases outside the gene matches. CDR1 is SGHVS, CDR2 FNYEAQ, per germline. The CDR3 runs 16 residues. The CDR3 reads CASSLRGSPTYNEQFF. Written as DNA, the CDR3 is TGTGCCAGCAGCCTCAGGGGGTCCCCTACCTACAATGAGCAGTTCTTC.

This rearrangement joins TRBV25-1 to TRBJ2-1, with a weak D call TRBD2 (5 bases). The germline gives CDR1 MGHDK, CDR2 SYGVNS. The germline V and J ends were trimmed by 2 bases and 9 bases, with 8 bases remaining between them. The CDR3 has 12 amino acids. The CDR3 is CASSEREFEQFF. CDR3 nucleotide sequence: TGTGCCAGCAGTGAAAGGGAGTTTGAGCAGTTCTTC.

This clone is medium-sized in the sample. The chain is built from TRBV5-1 and TRBJ2-7; no definite D call. With 0 bases removed from V and 2 bases from J, the gap between germline ends came to 9 bases. Germline V CDR1 and CDR2: SGHRS, YFSETQ. There are 14 residues in the CDR3. The CDR3 loop is CASSLEVEPYEQYF. As DNA, the CDR3 is TGCGCCAGCAGCTTGGAGGTGGAACCCTACGAGCAGTACTTC. Supplemented by reference TRBV5-1 and TRBJ2-7, the full variable domain reads KAGVTQTPRYLIKTRGQQVTLSCSPISGHRSVSWYQQTPGQGLQFLFEYFSETQRNKGNFPGRFSGRQFSNSRSEMNVSTLELGDSALYLCASSLEVEPYEQYFGPGTRLTVT.

The chain uses TRBV5-1 and TRBJ2-3, with TRBD2 as a possible D gene (5 bases). V lost 4 bases to trimming and J lost 6 bases, with 12 bases between them. The CDR3 runs 13 residues. Germline CDR1 reads SGHRS; CDR2 reads YFSETQ. The CDR3 coding sequence is TGCGCCAGCAGCCCCCCGGGGTTGGATACGCAGTATTTT. Translating gives CASSPPGLDTQYF.

The chain uses TRBV6-5 and TRBJ2-3; possibly TRBD1 for D (6 bases). Trimming took off 10 bases at V and 3 bases at J, with 17 bases between the two ends. CDR3 size: 14 residues. Germline V lookup: CDR1 MNHEY, CDR2 SVGAGI. The CDR3 loop reads CATNTRGQTDTQYF. The CDR3 bases are TGTGCCACCAACACGCGAGGACAGACAGATACGCAGTATTTT.

The chain has TRBV2 and TRBJ1-4; unclear D gene. Germline loops: CDR1 SNHLY, CDR2 FYNNEI. Trimming removed 1 base from V and 3 bases from J, with 6 bases in between. This CDR3 region has 14 residues. CDR3 DNA sequence: TGTGCCAGCAGTGAAGGTGGAGCTAATGAAAAACTGTTTTTT. Protein: CASSEGGANEKLFF.

V usage is TRBV18 and J usage is TRBJ2-1, with 12 nucleotides matching TRBD1. CDR3 length equals 15 residues. V trimming: 6 bases; J trimming: 10 bases; junction bases outside the gene matches: 10. Germline V lookup: CDR1 KGHSH, CDR2 LQKENI. CDR3 residues: CASSGTTGTGGEQFF. CDR3 nucleotides: TGTGCCAGCTCGGGTACTACAGGGACAGGGGGCGAGCAGTTCTTC. Using reference TRBV18 and TRBJ2-1 for the parts outside the CDR3, the full variable domain is NAGVMQNPRHLVRRRGQEARLRCSPMKGHSHVYWYRQLPEEGLKFMVYLQKENIIDESGMPKERFSAEFPKEGPSILRIQQVVRGDSAAYFCASSGTTGTGGEQFFGPGTRLTVL.

The rearrangement uses TRBV19 and TRBJ1-4; perhaps TRBD1 as D (5 bases). CDR1 and CDR2 (germline): LNHDA, SQIVND (reference sequence). The V and J ends lost 4 bases and 8 bases respectively, with 14 bases between them. CDR3 size: 14 residues. CDR3 in amino acids: CASSTGGTAEKLFF. DNA of the CDR3: TGTGCCAGTAGTACCGGGGGGACGGCCGAAAAACTGTTTTTT.

The chain recombines TRBV30 with TRBJ1-3, with D uncertain. Germline V gene sequence: CDR1 GTSNPN, CDR2 SVGIG (reference sequence). The CDR3 runs 15 residues. The V end was cut by 1 base, the J end by 0 bases, with 10 bases between. The CDR3 bases are TGTGCCTGGAGTGGCCAGGTTATCTCTGGAAACACCATATATTTT. Translating gives CAWSGQVISGNTIYF.

V usage is TRBV5-8 and J usage is TRBJ2-4, with D tentatively TRBD1 or TRBD2 (6 bases each). The CDR3 spans 13 residues. Deletions cut 6 bases from V and 9 bases from J, with 16 bases between. CDR1 and CDR2 from the germline V gene are SGHTS and YDEGEE. This CDR3 is CASIVRGGSIQYF. As DNA, the CDR3 is TGTGCCAGCATTGTCAGGGGAGGAAGCATTCAGTACTTC.

The chain uses TRBV7-8 and TRBJ1-2; possibly TRBD1 for D (6 bases). Trimming took 1 base from V and 5 from J, leaving 11 bases between them. Germline CDR1 reads SGHVS; CDR2 reads FQNEAQ. The CDR3 is 14 residues long. This CDR3 reads CASSLDGQIYGYTF. The CDR3 region has the DNA TGTGCCAGCAGCTTAGACGGACAGATATATGGCTACACCTTC.

This chain joins TRBV7-9 and TRBJ1-2; TRBD1 might be the D (6 bases). Germline values: CDR1 SEHNR, CDR2 FQNEAQ (reference sequence). V gave up 1 base and J gave up 8 bases, with 11 bases separating them. The CDR3 sequence is 13 residues long. CDR3 amino acids: CASSLVGAQGYTF. The CDR3 bases are TGTGCCAGCAGCTTAGTGGGGGCGCAGGGCTACACCTTC.